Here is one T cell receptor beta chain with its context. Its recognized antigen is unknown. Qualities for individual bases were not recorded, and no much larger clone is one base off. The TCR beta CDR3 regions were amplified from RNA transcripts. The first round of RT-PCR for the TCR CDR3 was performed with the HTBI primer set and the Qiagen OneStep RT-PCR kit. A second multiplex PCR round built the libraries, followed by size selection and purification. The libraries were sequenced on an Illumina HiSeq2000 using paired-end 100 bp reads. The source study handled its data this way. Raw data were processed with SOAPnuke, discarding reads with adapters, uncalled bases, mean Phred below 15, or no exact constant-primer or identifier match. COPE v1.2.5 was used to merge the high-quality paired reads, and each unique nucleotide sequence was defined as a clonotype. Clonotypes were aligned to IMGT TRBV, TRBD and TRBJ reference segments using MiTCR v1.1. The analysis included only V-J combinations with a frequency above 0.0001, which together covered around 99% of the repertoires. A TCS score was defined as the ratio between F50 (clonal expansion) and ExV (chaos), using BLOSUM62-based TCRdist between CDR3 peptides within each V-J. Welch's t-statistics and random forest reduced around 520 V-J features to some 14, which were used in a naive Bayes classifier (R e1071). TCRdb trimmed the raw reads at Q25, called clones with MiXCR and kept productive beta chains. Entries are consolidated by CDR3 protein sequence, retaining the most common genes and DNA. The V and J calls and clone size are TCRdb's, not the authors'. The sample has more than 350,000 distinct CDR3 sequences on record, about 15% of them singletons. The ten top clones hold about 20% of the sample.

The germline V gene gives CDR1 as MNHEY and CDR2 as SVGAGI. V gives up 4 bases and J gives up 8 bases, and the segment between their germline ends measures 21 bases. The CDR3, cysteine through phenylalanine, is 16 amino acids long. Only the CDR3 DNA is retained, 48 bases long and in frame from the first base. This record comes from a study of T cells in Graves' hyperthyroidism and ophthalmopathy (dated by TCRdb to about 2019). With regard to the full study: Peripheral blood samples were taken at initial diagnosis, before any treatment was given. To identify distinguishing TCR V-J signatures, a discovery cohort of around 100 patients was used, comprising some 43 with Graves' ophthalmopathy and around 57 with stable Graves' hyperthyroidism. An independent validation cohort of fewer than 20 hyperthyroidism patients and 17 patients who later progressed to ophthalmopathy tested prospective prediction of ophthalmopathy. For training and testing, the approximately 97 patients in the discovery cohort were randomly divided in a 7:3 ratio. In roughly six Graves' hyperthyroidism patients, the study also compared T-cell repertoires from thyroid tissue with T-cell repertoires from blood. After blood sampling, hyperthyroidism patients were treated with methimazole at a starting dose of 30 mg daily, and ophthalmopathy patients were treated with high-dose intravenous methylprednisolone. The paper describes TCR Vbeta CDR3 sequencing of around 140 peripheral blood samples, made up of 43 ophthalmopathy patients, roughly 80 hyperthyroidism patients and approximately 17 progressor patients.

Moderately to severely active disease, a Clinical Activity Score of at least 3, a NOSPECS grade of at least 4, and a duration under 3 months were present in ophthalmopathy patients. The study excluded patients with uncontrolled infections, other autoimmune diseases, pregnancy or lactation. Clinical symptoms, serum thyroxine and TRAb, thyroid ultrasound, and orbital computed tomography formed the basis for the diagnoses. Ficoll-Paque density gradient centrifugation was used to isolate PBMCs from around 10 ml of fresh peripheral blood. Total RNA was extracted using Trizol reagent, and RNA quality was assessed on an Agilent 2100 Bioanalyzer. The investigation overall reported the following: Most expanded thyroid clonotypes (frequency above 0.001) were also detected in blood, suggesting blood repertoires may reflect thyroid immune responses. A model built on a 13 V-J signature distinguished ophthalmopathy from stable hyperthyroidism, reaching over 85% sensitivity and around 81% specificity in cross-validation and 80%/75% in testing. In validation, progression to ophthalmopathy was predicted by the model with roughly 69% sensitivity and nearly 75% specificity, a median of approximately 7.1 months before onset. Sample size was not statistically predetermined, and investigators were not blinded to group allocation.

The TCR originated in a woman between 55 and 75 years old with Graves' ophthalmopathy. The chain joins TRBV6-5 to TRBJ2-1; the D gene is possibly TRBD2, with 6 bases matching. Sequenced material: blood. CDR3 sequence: CASSLALGSGTDEQFF. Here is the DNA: TGTGCCAGCAGTTTAGCGTTGGGTAGCGGCACGGATGAGCAGTTCTTC.